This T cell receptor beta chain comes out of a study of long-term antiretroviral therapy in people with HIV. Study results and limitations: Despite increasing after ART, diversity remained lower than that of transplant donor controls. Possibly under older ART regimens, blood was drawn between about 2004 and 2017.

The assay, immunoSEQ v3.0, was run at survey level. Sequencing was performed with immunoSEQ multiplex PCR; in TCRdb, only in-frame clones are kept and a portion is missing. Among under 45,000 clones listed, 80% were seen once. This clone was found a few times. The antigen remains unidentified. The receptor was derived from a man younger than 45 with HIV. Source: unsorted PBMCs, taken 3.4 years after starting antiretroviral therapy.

CDR3 sequence: CASSSGPHYEQYF. In nucleotides, the CDR3 is TGTGCCAGCAGCTCAGGGCCACATTACGAGCAGTACTTC. The genes are TRBV9 and TRBJ2-7; TRBD1 is a possible D gene (5 bases). The CDR3 is made up of 13 amino acids. Germline CDR1 SGDLS, CDR2 YYNGEE. Trimming left V 4 bases short and J 4 bases short, with 12 bases between.